The subject of this entry is one TCR beta chain. Its antigen is not identified. A read error may produce the germline difference seen at one junction end. This CDR3 has 13 amino acids. CDR1 is SGHTA, CDR2 FQGTGA, per germline. These data originate in a study of blood T cells in healthy people across ages. General study results and limits: In these data, TCR beta diversity tracked strongly with naive T cell percentage.

Together with a sample-barcoded 5' primer, a J-beta primer mix was included in a second PCR lasting about 7 to 11 cycles. TCRdb re-derived calls from the 5' RACE reads in MiXCR, one entry per CDR3 protein. The sample holds fewer than 650,000 distinct CDR3 sequences; over 25% are singletons and the top ten take over 3.5%. The sample was also linked to a second study, of T cells of mothers and their children.

Sequencing was performed on blood. This receptor was taken from a boy aged 2 to 9 in good health. J is TRBJ2-6 and V is TRBV7-3; D may match TRBD1 or TRBD2 (5 bases each). The DNA of the CDR3 is TGTGCCAGCAGCCCGATCGGGGCCAACGTCCCGACTTTC. Protein sequence: CASSPIGANVPTF. The complete variable domain, with remaining parts taken from reference TRBV7-3 and TRBJ2-6, reads GAGVSQTPSNKVTEKGKYVELRCDPISGHTALYWYRQSLGQGPEFLIYFQGTGAADDSGLPNDRFFAVRPEGSVSTLKIQRTERGDSAVYLCASSPIGANVPTFGAGSRLTVL.